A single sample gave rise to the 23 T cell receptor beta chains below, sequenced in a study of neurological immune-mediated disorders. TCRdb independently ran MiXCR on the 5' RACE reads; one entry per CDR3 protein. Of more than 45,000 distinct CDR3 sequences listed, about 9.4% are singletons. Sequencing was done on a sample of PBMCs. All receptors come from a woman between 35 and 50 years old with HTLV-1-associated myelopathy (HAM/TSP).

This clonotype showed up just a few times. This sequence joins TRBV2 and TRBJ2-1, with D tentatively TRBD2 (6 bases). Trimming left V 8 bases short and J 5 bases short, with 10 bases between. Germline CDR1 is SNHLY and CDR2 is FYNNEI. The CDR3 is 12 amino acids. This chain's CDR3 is CASRIADNEQFF. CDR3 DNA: TGTGCCAGCCGTATAGCGGACAATGAGCAGTTCTTC.

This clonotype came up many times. Here the CDR3 DNA reads TGCTGGGTTGCGGGGAGCTCCTACAATGAGCAGTTCTTC. This sequence encodes CWVAGSSYNEQFF. V is TRBV29-1 and J is TRBJ2-1; a weak D match, TRBD2 (6 bases). This CDR3 is built from 13 residues. Germline CDR1 and CDR2: SQVTM and ANQGSEA.

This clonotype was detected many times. In DNA, the CDR3 is TGCGCCAGCAGCCTGACTAGCGGGGGGACCCCACCAGATACGCAGTATTTT. It yields the protein CASSLTSGGTPPDTQYF. The rearrangement uses TRBV4-3 and TRBJ2-3; 13 bases line up with TRBD2. Looked up from germline, CDR1 is LGHNA and CDR2 is YSLEER. The V and J ends lost 4 bases and 4 bases, in that order; junction bases with no gene match: 8. This CDR3 is built from 17 residues.

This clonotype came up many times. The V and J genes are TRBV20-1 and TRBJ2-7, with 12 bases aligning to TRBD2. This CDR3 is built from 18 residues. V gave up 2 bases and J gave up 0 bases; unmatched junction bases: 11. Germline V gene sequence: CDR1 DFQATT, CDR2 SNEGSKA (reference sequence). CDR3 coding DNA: TGCAGTGCTAGACCCCCCGCTAGCGGGGGGGCCGGCTCCTACGAGCAGTACTTC. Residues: CSARPPASGGAGSYEQYF.

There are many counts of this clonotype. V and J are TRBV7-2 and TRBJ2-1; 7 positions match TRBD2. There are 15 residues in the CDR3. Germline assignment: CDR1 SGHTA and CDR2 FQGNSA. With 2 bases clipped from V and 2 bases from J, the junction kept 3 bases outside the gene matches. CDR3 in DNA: TGTGCCAGCAGCTTATGGGACTACCCCTACAATGAGCAGTTCTTC. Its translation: CASSLWDYPYNEQFF.

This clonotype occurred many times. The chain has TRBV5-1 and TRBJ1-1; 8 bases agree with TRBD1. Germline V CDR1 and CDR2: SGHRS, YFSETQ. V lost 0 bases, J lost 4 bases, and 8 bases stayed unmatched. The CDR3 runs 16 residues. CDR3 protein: CASSLGQGARGTEAFF. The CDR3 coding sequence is TGCGCCAGCAGCTTGGGGCAGGGGGCTAGAGGCACTGAAGCTTTCTTT.

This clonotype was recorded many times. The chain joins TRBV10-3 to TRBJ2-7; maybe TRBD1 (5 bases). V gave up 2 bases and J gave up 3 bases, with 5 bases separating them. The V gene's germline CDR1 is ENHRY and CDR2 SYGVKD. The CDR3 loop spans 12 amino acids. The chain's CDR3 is CAISEDSYEQYF. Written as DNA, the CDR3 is TGTGCCATCAGTGAGGACAGCTACGAGCAGTACTTC.

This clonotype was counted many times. CDR3 in amino acids: CASSVEGQAYNEQFF. The CDR3 nucleotides are TGTGCCAGCAGCGTAGAGGGACAGGCCTACAATGAGCAGTTCTTC. This chain joins TRBV9 and TRBJ2-1, with TRBD1 matching over 8 bases. The CDR3 loop spans 15 amino acids. V lost 0 bases to trimming and J lost 2 bases; unmatched junction nucleotides: 1. Germline values: CDR1 SGDLS, CDR2 YYNGEE.

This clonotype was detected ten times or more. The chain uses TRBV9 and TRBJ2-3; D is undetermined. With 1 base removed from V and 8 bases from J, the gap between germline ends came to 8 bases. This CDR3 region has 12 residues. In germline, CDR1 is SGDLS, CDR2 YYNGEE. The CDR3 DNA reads TGTGCCAGCAGCGTACCCCCCGGTACGCAGTATTTT. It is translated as CASSVPPGTQYF.

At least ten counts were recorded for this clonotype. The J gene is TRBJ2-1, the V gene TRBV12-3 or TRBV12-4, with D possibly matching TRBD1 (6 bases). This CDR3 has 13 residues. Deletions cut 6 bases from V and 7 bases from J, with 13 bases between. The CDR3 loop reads CASRPPGVNEQFF. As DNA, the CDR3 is TGTGCCAGCAGGCCGCCAGGGGTAAATGAGCAGTTCTTC.

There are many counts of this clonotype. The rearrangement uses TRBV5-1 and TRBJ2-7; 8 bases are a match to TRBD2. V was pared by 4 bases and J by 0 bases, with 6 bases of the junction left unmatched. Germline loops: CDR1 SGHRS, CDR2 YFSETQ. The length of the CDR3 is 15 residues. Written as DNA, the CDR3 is TGCGCCAGCAGCCCCTCGGGGGGGAGCTCCTACGAGCAGTACTTC. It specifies CASSPSGGSSYEQYF.

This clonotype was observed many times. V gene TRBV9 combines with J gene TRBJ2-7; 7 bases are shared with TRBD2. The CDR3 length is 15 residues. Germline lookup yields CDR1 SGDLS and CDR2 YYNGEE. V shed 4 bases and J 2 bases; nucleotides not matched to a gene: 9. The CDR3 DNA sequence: TGTGCCAGCAGCCGGGGGGATCACATCGCCTACGAGCAGTACTTC. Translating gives CASSRGDHIAYEQYF.

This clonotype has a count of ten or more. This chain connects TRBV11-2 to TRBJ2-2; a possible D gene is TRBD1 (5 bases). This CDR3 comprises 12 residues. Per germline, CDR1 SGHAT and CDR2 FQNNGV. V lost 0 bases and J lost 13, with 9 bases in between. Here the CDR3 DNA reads TGTGCCAGCAGCTTAGATCAGGGTGTGCTGTTTTTT. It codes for CASSLDQGVLFF. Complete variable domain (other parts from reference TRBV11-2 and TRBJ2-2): EAGVAQSPRYKIIEKRQSVAFWCNPISGHATLYWYQQILGQGPKLLIQFQNNGVVDDSQLPKDRFSAERLKGVDSTLKIQPAKLEDSAVYLCASSLDQGVLFFGEGSRLTVL.

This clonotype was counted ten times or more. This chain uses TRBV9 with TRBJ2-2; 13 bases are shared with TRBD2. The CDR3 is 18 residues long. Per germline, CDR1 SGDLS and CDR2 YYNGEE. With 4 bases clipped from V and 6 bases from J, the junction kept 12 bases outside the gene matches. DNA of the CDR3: TGTGCCAGCAGCCCACTACTACTAGCGGGGGGGCGTCCCGGGGAGCTGTTTTTT. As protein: CASSPLLLAGGRPGELFF.

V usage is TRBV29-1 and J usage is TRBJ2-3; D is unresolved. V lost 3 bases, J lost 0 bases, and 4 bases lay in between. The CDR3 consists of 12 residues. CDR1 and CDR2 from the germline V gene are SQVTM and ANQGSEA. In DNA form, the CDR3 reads TGCAGCGTTGAGGACAGCACAGATACGCAGTATTTT. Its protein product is CSVEDSTDTQYF.

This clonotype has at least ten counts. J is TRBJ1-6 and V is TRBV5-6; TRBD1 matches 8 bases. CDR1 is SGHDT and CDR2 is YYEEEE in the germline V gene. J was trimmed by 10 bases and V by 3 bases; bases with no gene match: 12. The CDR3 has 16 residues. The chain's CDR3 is CASSSDPQGAGSPLHF. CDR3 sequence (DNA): TGTGCCAGCAGCTCGGACCCCCAGGGGGCTGGATCACCCCTCCACTTT.

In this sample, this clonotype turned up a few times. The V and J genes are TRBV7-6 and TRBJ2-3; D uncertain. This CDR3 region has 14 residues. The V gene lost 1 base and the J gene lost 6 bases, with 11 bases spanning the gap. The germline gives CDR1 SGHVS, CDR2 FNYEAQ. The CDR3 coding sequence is TGTGCCAGCAGCTTAGGAACCAGATACGATACGCAGTATTTT. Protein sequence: CASSLGTRYDTQYF. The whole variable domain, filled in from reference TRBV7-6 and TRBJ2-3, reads GAGVSQSPRYKVTKRGQDVALRCDPISGHVSLYWYRQALGQGPEFLTYFNYEAQQDKSGLPNDRFSAERPEGSISTLTIQRTEQRDSAMYRCASSLGTRYDTQYFGPGTRLTVL.

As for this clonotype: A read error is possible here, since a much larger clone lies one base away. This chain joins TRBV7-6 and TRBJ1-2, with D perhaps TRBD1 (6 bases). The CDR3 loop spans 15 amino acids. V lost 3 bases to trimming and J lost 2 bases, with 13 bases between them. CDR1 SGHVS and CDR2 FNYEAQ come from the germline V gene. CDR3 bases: TGTGCCAGCAGCTTTGGACGGGGGGCCAACTATGGCTACACCTTC. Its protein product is CASSFGRGANYGYTF. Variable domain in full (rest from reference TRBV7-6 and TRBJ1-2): GAGVSQSPRYKVTKRGQDVALRCDPISGHVSLYWYRQALGQGPEFLTYFNYEAQQDKSGLPNDRFSAERPEGSISTLTIQRTEQRDSAMYRCASSFGRGANYGYTFGSGTRLTVV.

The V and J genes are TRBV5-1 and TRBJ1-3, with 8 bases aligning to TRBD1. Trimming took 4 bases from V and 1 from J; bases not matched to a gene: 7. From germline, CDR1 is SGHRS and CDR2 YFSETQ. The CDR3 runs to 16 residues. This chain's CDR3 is CASSHKGQGSGNTIYF. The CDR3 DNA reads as TGCGCCAGCAGCCACAAAGGACAGGGTTCTGGAAACACCATATATTTT.

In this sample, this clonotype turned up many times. The CDR3 DNA is TGCGCCAGCAGCTTGTCTGGCGGAACCTACGAGCAGTACTTC. This translates into CASSLSGGTYEQYF. This sequence joins TRBV5-1 and TRBJ2-7; no clear D gene. CDR1 and CDR2 (germline): SGHRS, YFSETQ. With 1 base removed from V and 2 bases from J, the gap between germline ends came to 10 bases. The CDR3 runs 14 residues.

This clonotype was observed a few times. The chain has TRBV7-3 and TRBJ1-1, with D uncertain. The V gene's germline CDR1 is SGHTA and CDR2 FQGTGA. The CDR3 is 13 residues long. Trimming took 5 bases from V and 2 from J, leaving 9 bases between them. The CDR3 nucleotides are TGTGCCAGCAGCCCTGGTCCTAACACTGAAGCTTTCTTT. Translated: CASSPGPNTEAFF. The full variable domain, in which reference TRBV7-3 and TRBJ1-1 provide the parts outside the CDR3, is GAGVSQTPSNKVTEKGKYVELRCDPISGHTALYWYRQSLGQGPEFLIYFQGTGAADDSGLPNDRFFAVRPEGSVSTLKIQRTERGDSAVYLCASSPGPNTEAFFGQGTRLTVV.

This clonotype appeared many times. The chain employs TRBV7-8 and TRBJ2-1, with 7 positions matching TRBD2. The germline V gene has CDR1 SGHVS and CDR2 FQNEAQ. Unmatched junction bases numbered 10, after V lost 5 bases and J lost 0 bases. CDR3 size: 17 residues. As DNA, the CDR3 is TGTGCCAGCAGCCCCGAGGCAGGCGGGGGCTCCTACAATGAGCAGTTCTTC. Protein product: CASSPEAGGGSYNEQFF.

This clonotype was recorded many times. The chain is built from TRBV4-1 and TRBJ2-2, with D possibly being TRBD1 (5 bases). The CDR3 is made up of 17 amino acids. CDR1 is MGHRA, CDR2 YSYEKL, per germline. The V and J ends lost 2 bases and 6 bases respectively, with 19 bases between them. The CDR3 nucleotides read TGCGCCAGCAGCCAACCTCGAACTTCTTTAGGGGCCGGGGAGCTGTTTTTT. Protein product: CASSQPRTSLGAGELFF.